Presented here are 12 T cell receptor beta chains from one specimen sequenced in a study of naive and memory T cell subsets. An oligonucleotide containing a UMI was ligated to the 3' end of TCR cDNA. Four PCR rounds used nested alpha and beta constant region primers plus the SP2 primer. TCRdb re-analysed the 5' RACE reads in MiXCR, keeping a single row per CDR3 protein. In the table there are roughly 56,000 distinct CDR3 sequences, over 7% of which are singletons. All receptors come from a male donor in good health.

This CDR3 is CASSFRGYEQFF. The CDR3 nucleotides are TGTGCCAGCAGCTTTCGGGGCTATGAGCAGTTCTTC. This chain joins TRBV7-8 and TRBJ2-1; D could derive from TRBD1 or TRBD2 (5 bases each). Germline assignment: CDR1 SGHVS and CDR2 FQNEAQ. The CDR3 loop spans 12 amino acids. V was clipped by 3 bases and J by 8 bases, with 8 bases between them.

This clonotype came up many times. The J gene is TRBJ2-1, the V gene TRBV29-1; D gene uncertain. V lost 0 bases and J lost 5, with 11 bases in between. Germline V lookup: CDR1 SQVTM, CDR2 ANQGSEA. CDR3 length: 14 residues. Here the CDR3 DNA reads TGCAGCGTTGAAGATTGGAGACCAGACAATGAGCAGTTCTTC. It codes for CSVEDWRPDNEQFF.

This clonotype was detected ten times or more. J is TRBJ1-6 and V is TRBV9, with 9 bases identical to TRBD1. J lost 9 bases, V lost 3 bases, and 7 bases had no gene match. CDR1 and CDR2 (germline): SGDLS, YYNGEE. The CDR3 runs 15 residues. The CDR3 is CASSEITGGVSPLHF. For the CDR3, the DNA is TGTGCCAGCAGCGAGATTACAGGGGGCGTTTCACCCCTCCACTTT.

The chain combines TRBV5-5 with TRBJ2-2; the D gene is possibly TRBD1 (6 bases). With 4 bases removed from V and 3 bases from J, the gap between germline ends came to 13 bases. CDR1 is SGHKS, CDR2 YYEKEE, per germline (reference sequence). The CDR3 runs to 15 residues. For the CDR3, the DNA is TGTGCCAGCAGCCCCTACAGGGTTGACACCGGGGAGCTGTTTTTT. Translation gives CASSPYRVDTGELFF.

This clonotype was counted only a few times. The rearrangement joins TRBV10-1 to TRBJ2-5, with 8 bases fitting TRBD2. Germline-derived CDR1 and CDR2 are WNHNN and SYGVQD (reference sequence). J was trimmed by 1 base and V by 5 bases; bases with no gene match: 3. The CDR3 consists of 14 residues. In DNA form, the CDR3 reads TGCGCCAGCAGTCCCGGGGGGGGCCAAGAGACCCAGTACTTC. It encodes CASSPGGGQETQYF.

This clonotype showed up many times. The chain has TRBV12-3 or TRBV12-4 and TRBJ1-1; 7 bases are a match to TRBD1. The CDR3 has 12 amino acids. V was pared by 6 bases and J by 8 bases, with 6 bases of the junction left unmatched. In DNA form, the CDR3 reads TGTGCCAGCAGCGCTGGGACAGTCGAAGCTTTCTTT. Encoded protein: CASSAGTVEAFF.

This clonotype was found a few times. The chain has TRBV5-6 and TRBJ2-1, with TRBD2 matching 9 bases. V was clipped by 3 bases and J by 2 bases; unmatched bases: 3. This CDR3 region has 15 residues. Germline CDR1 is SGHDT and CDR2 is YYEEEE. In nucleotides, the CDR3 is TGTGCCAGCAGCTCCACTAGCGGGCCCTACAATGAGCAGTTCTTC. It encodes CASSSTSGPYNEQFF.

This clonotype was found a few times. The chain carries TRBV28 and TRBJ2-5; TRBD1 is a possible D gene (6 bases). V dropped 3 bases and J dropped 4 bases, with 15 bases sitting between them. The CDR3 loop spans 15 amino acids. Germline CDR1 is MDHEN and CDR2 is SYDVKM. CDR3 DNA sequence: TGTGCCAGCAGTTTCCCGGCAGTAGGGGGAGAGACCCAGTACTTC. It is translated as CASSFPAVGGETQYF.

This clonotype was detected many times. The chain combines TRBV6-1 with TRBJ1-1, with 7 nucleotides matching TRBD1. J was trimmed by 4 bases and V by 4 bases; bases with no gene match: 6. The germline V gene encodes CDR1 MNHNS and CDR2 SASEGT. The CDR3 totals 14 residues. This CDR3 is CASSGQGWGTEAFF. In DNA, the CDR3 is TGTGCCAGCAGTGGACAGGGTTGGGGCACTGAAGCTTTCTTT.

In its sample, this clonotype was seen a few times. The chain has TRBV6-1 and TRBJ2-3, with D possibly TRBD2 on 5 matching bases. CDR3 length: 14 amino acids. Germline CDR1 and CDR2: MNHNS and SASEGT. Trimming removed 1 base at V and 0 bases at J, with 5 bases between. This CDR3 is CASSEGGSTDTQYF. The CDR3 bases are TGTGCCAGCAGTGAAGGAGGGAGCACAGATACGCAGTATTTT.

This clonotype came up a few times. The chain employs TRBV7-9 and TRBJ2-2, with D hard to call. The CDR3 contains 10 residues. V gave up 10 bases and J gave up 8 bases, with 8 bases separating them. Germline CDR1 SEHNR, CDR2 FQNEAQ (reference sequence). The CDR3 loop reads CATDWGELFF. CDR3 bases: TGTGCCACAGACTGGGGGGAGCTGTTTTTT.

This clonotype has at least ten counts. This sequence joins TRBV3-1 and TRBJ1-2, with 10 bases lining up with TRBD1. V lost 7 bases and J lost 6; bases outside the gene matches: 8. From germline, CDR1 is LGHDT and CDR2 YNNKEL (reference sequence). CDR3 size: 14 residues. The CDR3: CASTSQTGGNGYTF. The CDR3 bases are TGTGCCAGCACCTCCCAGACAGGGGGCAATGGCTACACCTTC.